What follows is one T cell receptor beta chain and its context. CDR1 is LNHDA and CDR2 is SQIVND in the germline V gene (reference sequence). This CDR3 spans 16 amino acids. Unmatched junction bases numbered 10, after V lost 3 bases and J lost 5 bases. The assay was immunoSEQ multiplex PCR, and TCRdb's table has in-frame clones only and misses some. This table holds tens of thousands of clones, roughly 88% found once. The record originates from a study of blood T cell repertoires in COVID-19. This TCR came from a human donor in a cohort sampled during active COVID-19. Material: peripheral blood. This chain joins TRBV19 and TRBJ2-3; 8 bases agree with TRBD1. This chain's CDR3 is CASSIPRRGRGDTQYF. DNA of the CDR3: TGTGCCAGTAGTATCCCCCGCAGGGGGCGCGGAGATACGCAGTATTTT.